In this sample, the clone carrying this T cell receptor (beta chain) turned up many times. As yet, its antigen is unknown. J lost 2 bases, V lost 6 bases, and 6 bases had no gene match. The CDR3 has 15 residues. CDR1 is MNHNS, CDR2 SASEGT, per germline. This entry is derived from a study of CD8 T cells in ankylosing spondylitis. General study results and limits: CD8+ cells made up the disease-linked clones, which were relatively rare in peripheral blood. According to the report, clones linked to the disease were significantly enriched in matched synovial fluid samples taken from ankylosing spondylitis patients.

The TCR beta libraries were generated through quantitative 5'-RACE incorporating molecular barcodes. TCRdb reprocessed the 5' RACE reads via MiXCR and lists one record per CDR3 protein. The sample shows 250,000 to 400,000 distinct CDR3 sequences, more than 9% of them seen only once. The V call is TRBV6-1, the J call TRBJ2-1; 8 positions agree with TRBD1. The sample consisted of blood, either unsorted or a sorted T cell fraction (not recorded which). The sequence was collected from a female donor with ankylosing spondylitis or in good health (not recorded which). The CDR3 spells CASSATGGPYNEQFF. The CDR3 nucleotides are TGTGCCAGCAGCGCTACAGGGGGACCCTACAATGAGCAGTTCTTC.